One and the same sample provided the 18 T cell receptor beta chains below, sequenced in a study of cytomegalovirus exposure and HLA in healthy donors. The PCR contained 60 Vbeta and 13 Jbeta primers. This table comes from immunoSEQ multiplex PCR, and its TCRdb copy is limited to in-frame clones, with some not included. This sample has about 98,000 clones, with under 85% found just once. Sequencing input: PBMCs. These receptors came from a man in his late teens or twenties in good health and CMV-seropositive.

The chain is built from TRBV5-1 and TRBJ2-1, with 10 bases aligning to TRBD2. CDR1 is SGHRS, CDR2 YFSETQ, per germline. The CDR3 sequence is 16 residues long. V shed 0 bases, J shed 4 bases, and the junction held 4 bases outside the gene matches. DNA of the CDR3: TGCGCCAGCAGCTTGGAGGTTAGCGGGGGGTACAATGAGCAGTTCTTC. Protein product: CASSLEVSGGYNEQFF.

The J gene is TRBJ2-5, the V gene TRBV5-4; possible D gene TRBD2, 6 bases. The V and J ends lost 2 bases and 7 bases respectively, with 12 bases between them. The CDR3 is 13 amino acids. Looked up from germline, CDR1 is SGHNT and CDR2 is YYREEE (reference sequence). The CDR3 DNA is TGTGCCAGCAGCTTCACCGGGACTCCGACCCAGTACTTC. It yields the protein CASSFTGTPTQYF.

The chain combines TRBV6-6 with TRBJ1-1; 8 bases are shared with TRBD1. The CDR3 is 16 amino acids. J gave up 1 base and V 2 bases, and 6 bases lay outside the gene matches. Germline V CDR1 and CDR2: MNHNY, SVGAGI (reference sequence). The CDR3 sequence is CASSYGQGAGNTEAFF. In DNA form, the CDR3 reads TGTGCCAGCAGTTACGGCCAGGGGGCGGGGAACACTGAAGCTTTCTTT.

The chain links TRBV7-2 to TRBJ1-6; 11 positions agree with TRBD1. Germline values: CDR1 SGHTA, CDR2 FQGNSA. V was clipped by 1 base and J by 9 bases; unmatched bases: 2. The CDR3 runs to 15 residues. CDR3 in amino acids: CASSLDGTGGSPLHF. The CDR3 nucleotides read TGTGCCAGCAGCTTAGATGGGACAGGGGGTTCACCCCTCCACTTT.

In its sample, this clone was seen a few times. This chain links TRBV6-1 with TRBJ2-7; D is uncertain. Germline lookup yields CDR1 MNHNS and CDR2 SASEGT. The V end lost 3 bases, the J end lost 3 bases, and 9 bases lay between the germline ends. This CDR3 region has 13 residues. CDR3 loop: CASSDKQHYEQYF. The CDR3 DNA is TGTGCCAGCAGTGATAAACAGCACTACGAGCAGTACTTC.

This clone was detected a few times. V gene TRBV2 combines with J gene TRBJ1-3; D unresolved. Germline values: CDR1 SNHLY, CDR2 FYNNEI. The CDR3 consists of 15 residues. Trimming removed 7 bases at V and 7 bases at J, with 20 bases between. CDR3 sequence (DNA): TGTGCCAGCACCTTCCCCCGAGGCCTTGGTAACACCATATATTTT. It is translated as CASTFPRGLGNTIYF.

This clone was counted between two and nine times. This chain uses TRBV18 with TRBJ2-7; 9 bases are shared with TRBD1. V shed 0 bases, J shed 7 bases, and the junction held 13 bases outside the gene matches. Germline V gene sequence: CDR1 KGHSH, CDR2 LQKENI. The CDR3 is 17 amino acids. The CDR3 protein is CASSPPSLGTGTGEQYF. The CDR3 coding sequence is TGTGCCAGCTCACCACCCTCCTTGGGGACAGGGACGGGTGAGCAGTACTTC.

The V gene is TRBV10-3, the J gene TRBJ2-7; D perhaps matches TRBD2 (7 bases). This CDR3 comprises 16 residues. Trimming took off 3 bases at V and 0 bases at J, with 15 bases between the two ends. Germline lookup yields CDR1 ENHRY and CDR2 SYGVKD. CDR3 in amino acids: CAISDLGAGASYEQYF. As DNA, the CDR3 is TGTGCCATCAGTGACTTGGGGGCGGGGGCCTCCTACGAGCAGTACTTC.

This clone was seen a few times. CDR3 nucleotide sequence: TGCGCCAGCAGCCAAGAACGGTTTAATTCACCCCTCCACTTT. This sequence encodes CASSQERFNSPLHF. This chain links TRBV4-1 with TRBJ1-6; D is unclear. Trimming shortened V by 0 bases and J by 6 bases, and 6 bases separated the two germline ends. The CDR3 spans 14 residues. CDR1 is MGHRA and CDR2 is YSYEKL in the germline V gene.

This clone turned up a few times. The chain carries TRBV4-2 and TRBJ2-2, with D possibly matching TRBD2 (6 bases). Trimming took off 3 bases at V and 6 bases at J, with 17 bases between the two ends. Germline CDR1 LGHNA, CDR2 YNFKEQ. The CDR3 runs 16 residues. The CDR3: CASSQGLEGGAGELFF. As DNA, the CDR3 is TGTGCCAGCAGCCAGGGCCTAGAGGGCGGGGCCGGGGAGCTGTTTTTT.

The CDR3 sequence is CASNRRTSGAGAGEQFF. CDR3 nucleotide sequence: TGTGCCAGCAACAGACGAACTAGCGGGGCCGGGGCCGGTGAGCAGTTCTTC. The chain is built from TRBV11-2 and TRBJ2-1; 10 bases match TRBD2. The length of the CDR3 is 17 residues. The V gene end was trimmed by 7 bases and the J gene end by 9 bases; junction bases not matched to a gene: 18. Per the germline V gene, CDR1 is SGHAT and CDR2 is FQNNGV.

This clone was seen more than once but under ten times. The V gene is TRBV6-6, the J gene TRBJ1-1, with D possibly being TRBD1 (6 bases). The CDR3 length is 15 residues. Germline CDR1 MNHNY, CDR2 SVGAGI (reference sequence). Trimming cost V 0 bases and J 3 bases, with 11 bases left between them. The CDR3 is CASSYSTGGDTEAFF. The CDR3 nucleotides read TGTGCCAGCAGTTACTCGACTGGGGGCGACACTGAAGCTTTCTTT.

This chain connects TRBV7-6 to TRBJ2-3, with D tentatively TRBD1 (7 bases). Germline CDR1 reads SGHVS; CDR2 reads FNYEAQ. There are 15 residues in the CDR3. V lost 2 bases, J lost 8 bases, and 17 bases lay in between. The CDR3: CASSLRQGGVGTQYF. In DNA form, the CDR3 reads TGTGCCAGCAGCTTAAGACAGGGCGGGGTTGGTACGCAGTATTTT.

The chain carries TRBV27 and TRBJ2-7, with D possibly being TRBD1 (6 bases). The CDR3 consists of 14 residues. CDR1 is MNHEY, CDR2 SMNVEV, per germline (reference sequence). V was trimmed by 5 bases and J by 1 base, leaving 12 bases between them. The CDR3 is CASSPRTESYEQYF. The DNA for the CDR3 is TGTGCCAGCAGTCCTCGGACAGAGTCCTACGAGCAGTACTTC.

This chain uses TRBV7-2 with TRBJ2-4; D may be TRBD1 (6 bases). With 5 bases removed from V and 0 bases from J, the gap between germline ends came to 14 bases. Germline loops: CDR1 SGHTA, CDR2 FQGNSA. This CDR3 is built from 16 residues. DNA of the CDR3: TGTGCCAGCAGCCTCGACAGGTGGGGAGCCAAAAACATTCAGTACTTC. Amino acid sequence: CASSLDRWGAKNIQYF.

This clone has a single count. The genes are TRBV7-8 and TRBJ1-1; no reliable D call. The ends were cut back, 1 base at V and 10 bases at J, with 10 bases in the middle. Germline CDR1 SGHVS, CDR2 FQNEAQ. The CDR3 consists of 12 residues. CDR3 region: CASSLGGSGAFF. Written as DNA, the CDR3 is TGTGCCAGCAGCTTAGGTGGCTCAGGAGCTTTCTTT.

This chain uses TRBV27 with TRBJ1-2; 8 bases fit TRBD1. V dropped 5 bases and J dropped 6; count of bases not matched to a gene: 11. The germline V gene encodes CDR1 MNHEY and CDR2 SMNVEV (reference sequence). CDR3 size: 15 residues. The CDR3: CASSPTGGKGNGYTF. The CDR3 DNA reads as TGTGCCAGCAGTCCTACAGGGGGTAAGGGTAATGGCTACACCTTC.

The chain recombines TRBV28 with TRBJ1-6; D is perhaps TRBD1 (5 bases). The length of the CDR3 is 15 residues. The germline gives CDR1 MDHEN, CDR2 SYDVKM. V was trimmed by 4 bases and J by 3 bases, leaving 10 bases between them. The CDR3 DNA follows: TGTGCCAGCAGTTACCCTCAGGGCTATAATTCACCCCTCCACTTT. Encoded protein: CASSYPQGYNSPLHF.